The 11 T cell receptor beta chains listed next were all sequenced from one sample in a study of blood T cell repertoires in COVID-19. TCRdb keeps only in-frame clones here, not all; method: immunoSEQ multiplex PCR. The sample carries about 240,000 clones, 80% to 85% recorded once. The sample comprised peripheral blood. These receptors came from a woman aged 55-70 years with active or convalescent COVID-19.

The chain recombines TRBV2 with TRBJ1-3; D uncertain. Germline CDR1 is SNHLY and CDR2 is FYNNEI. The CDR3 runs to 14 residues. V was clipped by 6 bases and J by 1 base, with 10 bases between them. CDR3 region: CASSPLKSGNTIYF. The DNA for the CDR3 is TGTGCCAGCAGCCCACTCAAATCTGGAAACACCATATATTTT.

The CDR3 region has the DNA TGTGCCAGCAGTGACAGGGGGCAGCCCAGGACCGGGGAGCTGTTTTTT. As protein: CASSDRGQPRTGELFF. The chain joins TRBV2 to TRBJ2-2; 8 nucleotides align to TRBD1. The junction had 8 bases not matched to a gene; V was cut back by 3 bases and J by 5 bases. The germline V gene encodes CDR1 SNHLY and CDR2 FYNNEI. This CDR3 has 16 amino acids.

V is TRBV19 and J is TRBJ1-3; 9 bases map to TRBD1. Germline CDR1 reads LNHDA; CDR2 reads SQIVND (reference sequence). The CDR3 runs 15 residues. The junction had 8 bases not matched to a gene; V was cut back by 10 bases and J by 1 base. The DNA for the CDR3 is TGTGCCACCAAGTTACAGGGGGCGTCTGGAAACACCATATATTTT. Translating gives CATKLQGASGNTIYF.

The rearrangement uses TRBV5-1 and TRBJ2-5; 8 nucleotides align to TRBD1. CDR1 is SGHRS and CDR2 is YFSETQ in the germline V gene. The CDR3 is made up of 14 amino acids. Germline trimming cut 3 bases from V and 5 bases from J; bases unmatched to any gene: 6. The chain's CDR3 is CASSSGQVGETQYF. The CDR3 DNA reads as TGCGCCAGCAGCTCGGGACAGGTAGGGGAGACCCAGTACTTC.

This chain's CDR3 is CASSLGLGTGRDEQFF. CDR3 in DNA: TGTGCCAGCAGCTTAGGGCTTGGGACAGGGAGGGATGAGCAGTTCTTC. The rearrangement uses TRBV7-9 and TRBJ2-1, with 9 bases identical to TRBD1. The CDR3 extends over 16 amino acids. V trimming: 1 base; J trimming: 8 bases; junction bases outside the gene matches: 9. Germline V gives CDR1 SEHNR, CDR2 FQNEAQ (reference sequence).

Concerning this clone: The junction shows a germline mismatch at one end, possibly a read error. V gene TRBV25-1 combines with J gene TRBJ2-3, with TRBD2 matching over 8 bases. Germline values: CDR1 MGHDK, CDR2 SYGVNS. The CDR3 covers 13 residues. CDR3 loop: CASSDHGLALGHF. CDR3 coding DNA: TGTGCCAGCAGTGACCACGGACTAGCCCTAGGGCATTTT.

V is TRBV28 and J is TRBJ1-1, with D maybe TRBD1 (5 bases). Germline CDR1 is MDHEN and CDR2 is SYDVKM. Between the trimmed V and J ends, which lost 7 bases and 4 bases, there was a span of 22 bases. The length of the CDR3 is 16 residues. In nucleotides, the CDR3 is TGTGCCAGCAATCCCGGGGGGATGGGGTTTGGCACTGAAGCTTTCTTT. Encoded protein: CASNPGGMGFGTEAFF. The entire variable domain, with the rest obtained from reference TRBV28 and TRBJ1-1, is as follows: DVKVTQSSRYLVKRTGEKVFLECVQDMDHENMFWYRQDPGLGLRLIYFSYDVKMKEKGDIPEGYSVSREKKERFSLILESASTNQTSMYLCASNPGGMGFGTEAFFGQGTRLTVV.

This chain joins TRBV6-5 and TRBJ2-2; TRBD2 might be the D (5 bases). Looked up from germline, CDR1 is MNHEY and CDR2 is SVGAGI. This CDR3 contains 15 residues. Trimming left V 6 bases short and J 1 base short, with 12 bases between. This CDR3 reads CASRRDYRNTGELFF. The CDR3 region has the DNA TGTGCCAGCAGGAGGGATTATCGGAACACCGGGGAGCTGTTTTTT.

This chain links TRBV6-5 with TRBJ1-6; the match to TRBD1 covers 8 bases. The V and J ends lost 5 bases and 9 bases, in that order; junction bases with no gene match: 9. Germline lookup yields CDR1 MNHEY and CDR2 SVGAGI. CDR3 length equals 15 residues. CDR3 nucleotide sequence: TGTGCCAGCAGTCTAGCGGACAGGGTAACTTCACCCCTCCACTTT. It codes for CASSLADRVTSPLHF.

In its sample, this clone was seen a few times. V is TRBV6-6 and J is TRBJ2-3; D is ambiguous. Germline V gene lookup returns CDR1 MNHNY and CDR2 SVGAGI (reference sequence). Trimming stripped 2 bases from V and 2 bases from J, with 5 bases between. This CDR3 region has 13 residues. In nucleotides, the CDR3 is TGTGCCAGCAGTTACACACCCACAGATACGCAGTATTTT. It encodes CASSYTPTDTQYF.

The chain joins TRBV19 to TRBJ2-1, with 9 bases fitting TRBD2. CDR3 length: 15 residues. CDR1 and CDR2 (germline): LNHDA, SQIVND (reference sequence). The V gene end was trimmed by 6 bases and the J gene end by 8 bases; junction bases not matched to a gene: 11. The CDR3 region is CASSARAGGRDEQFF. The CDR3 DNA is TGTGCCAGTAGCGCACGAGCGGGGGGCCGGGATGAGCAGTTCTTC.